The subject of this entry is one TCR beta chain. The sample belongs to a study of blood T cell repertoires in COVID-19. Study details: The origin of the acute and convalescent COVID-19 samples was the United States, Italy and Spain. T cells, B-cell-depleted T cells, or PBMCs supplied cDNA or gDNA.

Adults between about 18 and 95 years of age took part from some 25 US areas. The table came from immunoSEQ multiplex PCR; TCRdb's copy has only in-frame clones and leaves some out. The sample shows approximately 180,000 clones, around 80% of them seen only once. The length of the CDR3 is 14 residues. The V gene's germline CDR1 is SGHDT and CDR2 YYEEEE. Trimming removed 0 bases from V and 7 bases from J; junction bases left unmatched: 3. This TCR came from a woman between 50 and 59 years old with acute COVID-19. The sequencing input was PBMCs or T cells enriched from blood (not recorded which). J is TRBJ1-4 and V is TRBV5-6; 7 positions agree with TRBD1. The CDR3 DNA sequence: TGTGCCAGCAGCTTGGAGTCAGGGGGTGAAAAACTGTTTTTT. Protein sequence: CASSLESGGEKLFF.